A selection of T cell receptor beta chains follows, all from one sample in a study of cytotoxic CD8 clonotypes in ibrutinib-treated CLL. Libraries were prepared by immunoSEQ multiplex PCR; TCRdb keeps only in-frame clonotypes and omits some of them. The data contain under 200,000 clones, more than 80% of them singletons. Material: PBMCs, obtained after 24 months of ibrutinib treatment. The origin of the receptors is a human donor with chronic lymphocytic leukemia. Both conserved end residues are part of each CDR3. A D gene is named only where the DNA matches it firmly. Some rows mark clone size as missing; the rest say once, few, many or name a class of expanded clone.

cdr3_aa,cdr3_nt,clone_size,d_call,j_call,v_call
CASSWDSLRQQYF,TGTGCCAGCAGTTGGGACAGCCTACGCCAGCAGTACTTC,.,TRBD1,TRBJ2-7,TRBV6-5
CASHSGGANYGYTF,TGCGCCAGCCATTCTGGAGGAGCTAACTATGGCTACACCTTC,.,.,TRBJ1-2,TRBV5-1
CSVEGWEAGSEQYF,TGCAGCGTTGAAGGGTGGGAGGCCGGGTCCGAGCAGTACTTC,.,.,TRBJ2-7,TRBV29-1
CASSSTGTGHTEAFF,TGTGCCAGCAGTTCAACCGGGACAGGACACACTGAAGCTTTCTTT,.,TRBD1,TRBJ1-1,TRBV6-5
CASSEQVLGEKLFF,TGTGCCAGCAGTGAACAGGTTTTAGGAGAAAAACTGTTTTTT,once,.,TRBJ1-4,TRBV9
CASSPIQAGVGELFF,TGTGCCAGCAGCCCCATCCAGGCGGGAGTCGGGGAGCTGTTTTTT,.,TRBD2,TRBJ2-2,TRBV11-2
CASSLGGQRAFF,TGTGCCAGCAGCTTAGGGGGGCAGAGAGCTTTCTTT,.,.,TRBJ1-1,TRBV11-1
CASSVGGSQLNEKLFF,TGTGCCAGCAGCGTAGGAGGTTCACAGCTTAATGAAAAACTGTTTTTT,once,.,TRBJ1-4,TRBV9
CASSRGGLAMTNTEAFF,TGCGCCAGCAGCCGGGGGGGATTGGCCATGACGAACACTGAAGCTTTCTTT,once,.,TRBJ1-1,TRBV4-1
CASSRPPLTDQPQHF,TGTGCCAGTAGTAGGCCCCCACTCACAGATCAGCCCCAGCATTTT,.,.,TRBJ1-5,TRBV19
CASSAGTSGSSYEQYF,TGTGCCAGCAGTGCCGGGACTAGCGGATCCTCCTACGAGCAGTACTTC,.,TRBD2,TRBJ2-7,TRBV2
CASTLQGATDTQYF,TGTGCCAGCACCCTACAGGGGGCTACAGATACGCAGTATTTT,.,TRBD1,TRBJ2-3,TRBV6-1
CASSLGNTGNYGYTF,TGTGCCAGCAGCTTAGGCAATACAGGGAACTATGGCTACACCTTC,.,.,TRBJ1-2,TRBV7-9
CASRPGTGSSIEAFF,TGTGCCAGTAGACCCGGGACAGGATCGTCGATTGAAGCTTTCTTT,.,TRBD1,TRBJ1-1,TRBV19
CAWSVGTEKLFF,TGTGCCTGGAGTGTAGGGACTGAAAAACTGTTTTTT,few,.,TRBJ1-4,TRBV30
CASSQIATATNYGYTF,TGCGCCAGCAGCCAAATAGCGACAGCTACCAACTATGGCTACACCTTC,once,.,TRBJ1-2,TRBV4-1
CASSFEGTGNQPQHF,TGCGCCAGCAGCTTTGAGGGGACAGGAAATCAGCCCCAGCATTTT,.,TRBD1,TRBJ1-5,TRBV5-1
CASSPLDFRNTIYF,TGTGCCAGCAGCCCACTAGACTTTAGAAACACCATATATTTT,.,.,TRBJ1-3,TRBV7-2
CASSEATVISGANVLTF,TGTGCCAGCAGTGAAGCGACAGTGATCTCTGGGGCCAACGTCCTGACTTTC,.,.,TRBJ2-6,TRBV6-1
CASSLALAGPIRTDTQYF,TGTGCCAGCAGCTTAGCCCTAGCGGGTCCCATAAGGACAGATACGCAGTATTTT,.,TRBD2,TRBJ2-3,TRBV11-2
CSVVDVSGSAYEQYF,TGCAGCGTTGTAGACGTAAGCGGGAGCGCCTACGAGCAGTACTTC,.,TRBD2,TRBJ2-7,TRBV29-1
CASSYLPSYEQYF,TGTGCCAGCAGTTACCTCCCCTCCTACGAGCAGTACTTC,.,.,TRBJ2-7,TRBV6-6
CASSQTRSTDTQYF,TGTGCCAGCAGCCAGACACGTAGCACAGATACGCAGTATTTT,.,.,TRBJ2-3,TRBV14
CASSLGSKGTDTQYF,TGTGCCAGCAGCTTAGGGAGTAAGGGCACAGATACGCAGTATTTT,.,.,TRBJ2-3,TRBV7-9